These 8 T cell receptor beta chains were sequenced from one sample in a study of monozygotic twins with inflammatory bowel disease. TCRdb reprocessed the 5' RACE reads, with one entry per CDR3 protein and no DNA. Its table records about 160,000 distinct CDR3 sequences. The sequencing sample was made of blood. These receptors originate from a human donor with ulcerative colitis or Crohn's disease, or a healthy co-twin of an affected twin (not recorded which).

The rearrangement joins TRBV10-3 to TRBJ2-7; TCRdb designates TRBD2, a call that cannot be tested without DNA. Germline loops: CDR1 ENHRY, CDR2 SYGVKD. This CDR3 has 12 amino acids. The CDR3 spells CASRGREYEQYF.

The chain links TRBV7-2 to TRBJ2-2; lacking DNA, the TRBD1 call made by TCRdb goes unchecked. This CDR3 has 16 residues. Germline V CDR1 and CDR2: SGHTA, FQGNSA. This CDR3 reads CASSFGQSGNTGELFF. Complete variable domain (other parts from reference TRBV7-2 and TRBJ2-2): GAGVSQSPSNKVTEKGKDVELRCDPISGHTALYWYRQSLGQGLEFLIYFQGNSAPDKSGLPSDRFSAERTGGSVSTLTIQRTQQEDSAVYLCASSFGQSGNTGELFFGEGSRLTVL.

The gene calls are TRBV5-1 and TRBJ2-3; TCRdb names TRBD1, which stays unverified in the absence of DNA. Germline CDR1 and CDR2: SGHRS and YFSETQ. The CDR3 has 14 amino acids. The CDR3 loop reads CASKTGTSADTQYF.

The V call is TRBV3-1, the J call TRBJ1-6; TCRdb indicates TRBD1, and absent DNA this call remains unverified. The CDR3 length is 16 residues. Germline V gene lookup returns CDR1 LGHDT and CDR2 YNNKEL (reference sequence). The chain's CDR3 is CASSPSTGQGGRPLHF.

V usage is TRBV10-3 and J usage is TRBJ2-1; the D call of TRBD2 rests on TCRdb alone, since no DNA is present to check it. Per the germline V gene, CDR1 is ENHRY and CDR2 is SYGVKD. CDR3 length equals 13 residues. CDR3 sequence: CAIAIAGVNEQFF.

The rearrangement uses TRBV28 and TRBJ2-4; as DNA is missing, the TRBD2 call by TCRdb cannot be tested. Germline V gene sequence: CDR1 MDHEN, CDR2 SYDVKM. There are 13 residues in the CDR3. This chain's CDR3 is CASSGGLSNIQYF.

The chain joins TRBV4-1 to TRBJ2-1; TCRdb's assignment of TRBD1 cannot be checked, as there is no DNA. CDR1 is MGHRA, CDR2 YSYEKL, per germline. The CDR3 is made up of 15 amino acids. The CDR3 sequence is CASSQQGGVYNEQFF.

This rearrangement joins TRBV29-1 to TRBJ2-5; TCRdb calls TRBD1, which cannot be checked without DNA. The CDR3 loop spans 13 amino acids. Germline V gives CDR1 SQVTM, CDR2 ANQGSEA. CDR3 residues: CSVETVSGETQYF.